The 8 T cell receptor beta chains given below trace back to one sample, sequenced in a study of blood T cell repertoires in COVID-19. Assay used: immunoSEQ multiplex PCR; TCRdb lists only in-frame clones, some missing. The sample consists of some 200,000 clones, around four fifths of them appearing once. Sample: peripheral blood. The origin of the receptors is a man aged 30-40 years with active or convalescent COVID-19.

This clone has just one count. This chain links TRBV7-2 with TRBJ1-2, with D possibly being TRBD1 (5 bases). The CDR3 is made up of 13 amino acids. The ends were cut back, 2 bases at V and 1 base at J, with 5 bases in the middle. CDR1 is SGHTA, CDR2 FQGNSA, per germline. CDR3 DNA sequence: TGTGCCAGCAGCTTACAGGGTAACTATGGCTACACCTTC. Amino acids: CASSLQGNYGYTF. The full variable domain, in which reference TRBV7-2 and TRBJ1-2 provide the parts outside the CDR3, is GAGVSQSPSNKVTEKGKDVELRCDPISGHTALYWYRQSLGQGLEFLIYFQGNSAPDKSGLPSDRFSAERTGGSVSTLTIQRTQQEDSAVYLCASSLQGNYGYTFGSGTRLTVV.

The chain employs TRBV6-5 and TRBJ1-5, with a possible D match to TRBD1 (5 bases). V shed 9 bases and J shed 1 base, with 16 bases lying between them. In germline, CDR1 is MNHEY, CDR2 SVGAGI. The CDR3 sequence is 15 residues long. The DNA of the CDR3 is TGTGCCAGTAAGGGCCTCAGGGCGAGCAATCAGCCCCAGCATTTT. Translating gives CASKGLRASNQPQHF.

This rearrangement joins TRBV29-1 to TRBJ2-5; a weak D match, TRBD1 (5 bases). The CDR3 has 14 residues. Trimming removed 2 bases from V and 4 bases from J, with 14 bases in between. The germline V gene has CDR1 SQVTM and CDR2 ANQGSEA. CDR3 amino acids: CSVERGGQGETQYF. The CDR3 DNA reads as TGCAGCGTTGAAAGGGGCGGTCAGGGAGAGACCCAGTACTTC.

V usage is TRBV27 and J usage is TRBJ1-5, with TRBD1 as a possible D gene (6 bases). Germline V gene lookup returns CDR1 MNHEY and CDR2 SMNVEV (reference sequence). V lost 7 bases and J 7 bases, leaving 14 bases between the germline ends. CDR3 length: 13 residues. In nucleotides, the CDR3 is TGTGCCAGCAAAACAGGGAGAGCACAGCCCCAGCATTTT. Encoded protein: CASKTGRAQPQHF.

The V and J genes are TRBV4-1 and TRBJ1-5, with TRBD1 matching over 7 bases. The CDR3 has 15 amino acids. V gave up 6 bases and J gave up 1 base; unmatched junction bases: 6. Germline V gene lookup returns CDR1 MGHRA and CDR2 YSYEKL. In nucleotides, the CDR3 is TGCGCCAGCAGGCACACAGGGGTGAGCAATCAGCCCCAGCATTTT. Its translation is CASRHTGVSNQPQHF.

This chain connects TRBV27 to TRBJ1-6; 9 bases line up with TRBD1. From germline, CDR1 is MNHEY and CDR2 SMNVEV (reference sequence). V lost 6 bases and J lost 3; bases outside the gene matches: 12. The CDR3 is 18 residues long. CDR3 protein: CASSPRTGDPLYNSPLHF. The CDR3 DNA reads as TGTGCCAGCAGCCCAAGGACAGGGGATCCCCTCTATAATTCACCCCTCCACTTT.

In the case of this clone: At one end the junction does not follow the germline gene, possibly because of a read error. The rearrangement joins TRBV4-1 to TRBJ2-4; D is perhaps TRBD2 (5 bases). The V gene's germline CDR1 is MGHRA and CDR2 YSYEKL. The CDR3 is made up of 17 amino acids. The CDR3 DNA follows: TGCGCCAGCAACCAACCTGGACTCTCGCGGGCCAAAAACATTCAGTACTTC. This translates into CASNQPGLSRAKNIQYF.

The V and J genes are TRBV5-1 and TRBJ1-4; perhaps TRBD1 as D (5 bases). The germline CDR1 and CDR2 sequences are SGHRS and YFSETQ. Between the trimmed V and J ends, which lost 6 bases and 4 bases, there was a span of 13 bases. There are 14 residues in the CDR3. CDR3 amino acids: CASTGGASNEKLFF. In nucleotides, the CDR3 is TGCGCCAGCACCGGCGGGGCTAGTAATGAAAAACTGTTTTTT.